This T cell receptor (beta chain) was sequenced in a study of blood T cell repertoires in COVID-19. The length of the CDR3 is 14 residues. CDR1 and CDR2 (germline): SGHNT, YYREEE (reference sequence). V gave up 4 bases and J gave up 1 base, with 11 bases separating them. The method was immunoSEQ multiplex PCR; TCRdb's version includes in-frame clones alone and lacks a portion of them. The sample includes some 170,000 clones, more than 80% seen only once; the top ten take less than 9%. The sequence was collected from a woman aged 60-70 years with acute or convalescent COVID-19. This chain uses TRBV5-4 with TRBJ1-1, with D perhaps matching TRBD1 (5 bases). Sequenced input: peripheral blood. The chain's CDR3 is CASSRGGANTEAFF. The CDR3 DNA reads TGTGCCAGCAGCCGGGGAGGGGCGAACACTGAAGCTTTCTTT. The full variable domain, rest sourced from reference TRBV5-4 and TRBJ1-1, is ETGVTQSPTHLIKTRGQQVTLRCSSQSGHNTVSWYQQALGQGPQFIFQYYREEENGRGNFPPRFSGLQFPNYSSELNVNALELDDSALYLCASSRGGANTEAFFGQGTRLTVV.